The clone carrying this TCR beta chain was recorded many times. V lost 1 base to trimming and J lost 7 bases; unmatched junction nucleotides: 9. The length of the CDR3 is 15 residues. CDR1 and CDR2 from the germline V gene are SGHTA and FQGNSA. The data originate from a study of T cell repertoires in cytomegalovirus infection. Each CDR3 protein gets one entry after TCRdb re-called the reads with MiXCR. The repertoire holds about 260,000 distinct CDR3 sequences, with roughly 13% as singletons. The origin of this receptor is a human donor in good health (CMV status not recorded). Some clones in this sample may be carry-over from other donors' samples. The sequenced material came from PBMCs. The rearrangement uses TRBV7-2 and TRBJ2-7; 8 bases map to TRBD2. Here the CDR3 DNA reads TGTGCCAGCAGCTTAGGAGCGGGAGAAGGGGAAGAGCAGTACTTC. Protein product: CASSLGAGEGEEQYF.